The text below deals with one TCR beta chain. What it binds is not known. The data stem from a study of T cell repertoires in cytomegalovirus infection. About the research overall: Indications came from public TCR beta signatures; they pointed to CMV infection and to a matching HLA type.

This CDR3 is built from 14 residues. Losses at the gene ends were 7 bases for V and 8 bases for J; bases not matched to a gene: 11. TCRdb passed the reads through MiXCR, listing each CDR3 protein once. The sample comprises about 530,000 distinct CDR3 sequences, 26% of which are singletons, and about 13% rests with the top ten. Study-level results: Clonotypes of TCR beta that were HLA-C-restricted and CMV-specific dominated the ex vivo response.

Source material: PBMCs. This TCR derives from a human donor in good health (CMV status not recorded). Some clones in this sample may be carry-over from other donors' samples. The rearrangement uses TRBV12-3 or TRBV12-4 and TRBJ2-1; the match to TRBD1 covers 7 bases. The CDR3 sequence is CASKARDSRDEQFF. The DNA for the CDR3 is TGTGCCAGCAAGGCCCGGGACAGTCGCGATGAGCAGTTCTTC.